Below, 2 T cell receptor beta chains from the same sample are listed, as sequenced in a study of regulatory T cells in long-lasting Graves disease. Arm-PCR of CDR3 regions and iRepertoire HTBI primers were the basis on which TCR beta libraries were built. Via MiXCR, TCRdb re-called the multiplex PCR reads, giving one row per CDR3 protein. This table holds approximately 400,000 distinct CDR3 sequences, 12% found once. Time point defined: newly diagnosed GD, antithyroid drugs for less than 3 months. Extracted RNA from PBMCs served as the source of the TCR library. These data were likewise used in another study, on T cells in Graves' hyperthyroidism and ophthalmopathy.

The sample in question was peripheral blood mononuclear cells (PBMCs), obtained at new diagnosis, from a patient treated with antithyroid drugs. These TCRs come from a young woman with Graves disease.

This clonotype was detected only a few times. The chain joins TRBV28 to TRBJ1-6, with D possibly being TRBD1 (5 bases). The CDR3 loop spans 12 amino acids. Germline-derived CDR1 and CDR2 are MDHEN and SYDVKM. V lost 7 bases and J 10 bases, leaving 11 bases between the germline ends. The CDR3 coding sequence is TGTGCCAGCAATGCAGGGAACTCACCCCTCCACTTT. Its protein product is CASNAGNSPLHF.

V gene TRBV4-1 combines with J gene TRBJ2-7; TRBD2 aligns across 10 bases. Germline assignment: CDR1 MGHRA and CDR2 YSYEKL. J lost 2 bases, V lost 3 bases, and 7 bases had no gene match. There are 16 residues in the CDR3. CDR3: CASSQELAGRTYEQYF. DNA of the CDR3: TGCGCCAGCAGCCAGGAACTAGCGGGGCGAACCTACGAGCAGTACTTC.